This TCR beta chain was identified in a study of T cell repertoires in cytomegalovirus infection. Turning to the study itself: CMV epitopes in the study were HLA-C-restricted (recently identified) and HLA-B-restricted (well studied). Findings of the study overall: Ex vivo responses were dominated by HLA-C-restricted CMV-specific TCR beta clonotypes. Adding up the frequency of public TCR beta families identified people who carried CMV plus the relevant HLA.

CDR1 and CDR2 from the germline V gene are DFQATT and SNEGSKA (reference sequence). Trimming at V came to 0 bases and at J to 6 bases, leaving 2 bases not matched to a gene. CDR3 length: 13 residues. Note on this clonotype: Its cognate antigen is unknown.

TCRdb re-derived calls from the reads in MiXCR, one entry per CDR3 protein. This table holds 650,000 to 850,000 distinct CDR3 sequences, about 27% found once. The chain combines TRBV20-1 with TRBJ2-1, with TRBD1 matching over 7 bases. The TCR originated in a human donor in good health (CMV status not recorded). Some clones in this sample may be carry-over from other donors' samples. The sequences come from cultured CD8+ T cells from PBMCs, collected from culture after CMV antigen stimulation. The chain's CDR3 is CSARDDRVNEQFF. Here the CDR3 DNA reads TGCAGTGCTAGAGATGACAGGGTCAATGAGCAGTTCTTC.